This T cell receptor (beta chain) is drawn from a study of CD8 T cells in ankylosing spondylitis. Study-wide points: Roughly 8 highly homologous variants formed a TCR beta motif that appeared characteristic of ankylosing spondylitis blood. Some of these motif variants have turned up before, in reports on reactive arthritis synovial fluid and blood.

This clonotype was observed a few times. The antigen is unknown. Libraries for TCR beta were made by quantitative 5'-RACE with molecular barcodes. TCRdb re-called the 5' RACE reads with MiXCR, one entry per CDR3 protein. The sample lists around 280,000 distinct CDR3 sequences; around 20% were seen once. The TCR comes from a male donor with ankylosing spondylitis or in good health (not recorded which). Material: blood, either unsorted or a sorted T cell fraction (not recorded which).

The CDR3 sequence: CASSEQRRVQHF. Here the CDR3 DNA reads TGTGCCAGCAGTGAACAACGAAGAGTCCAGCATTTT. The rearrangement uses TRBV6-1 and TRBJ1-5, with D hard to call. Trimming stripped 2 bases from V and 12 bases from J, with 11 bases between. From germline, CDR1 is MNHNS and CDR2 SASEGT. There are 12 residues in the CDR3.